What follows is one T cell receptor beta chain and its context. Other nucleotide sequences from this sample produce the same CDR3. Since all of the isolated RNA was reverse transcribed, expressed TCRB transcripts were what got sequenced. Using immunoSEQ multiplex PCR, the repertoire was profiled, and TCRdb retains in-frame clones only, with some absent. Of 350,000 or so clones listed, about 20% are singletons. Germline V gene lookup returns CDR1 LNHDA and CDR2 SQIVND (reference sequence). After removal of 3 bases from V and 4 bases from J, the junction contained 2 bases not matched to a gene. This CDR3 has 13 residues. The sample belongs to a study of beta chain features in type 1 diabetes. At the level of the study: Researchers looked at some 99 million sorted cells across all samples.

Sequenced: naive CD4+ T cells from blood. The sequence derives from a woman aged 18-29 years in good health. The V and J genes are TRBV19 and TRBJ1-2, with 7 bases fitting TRBD1. The CDR3 DNA sequence: TGTGCCAGTAGTATCCGACAGGGCTATGGCTACACCTTC. It encodes CASSIRQGYGYTF.